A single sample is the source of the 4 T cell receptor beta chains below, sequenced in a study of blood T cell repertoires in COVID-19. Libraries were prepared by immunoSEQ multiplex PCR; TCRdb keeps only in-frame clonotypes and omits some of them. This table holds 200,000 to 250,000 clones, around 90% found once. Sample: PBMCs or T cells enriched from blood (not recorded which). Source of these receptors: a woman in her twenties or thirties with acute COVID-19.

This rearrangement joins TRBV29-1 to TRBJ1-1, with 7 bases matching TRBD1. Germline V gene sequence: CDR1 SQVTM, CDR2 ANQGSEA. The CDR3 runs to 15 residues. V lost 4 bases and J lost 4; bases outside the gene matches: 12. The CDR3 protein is CSVVPTGTESTEAFF. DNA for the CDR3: TGCAGCGTTGTGCCCACCGGGACAGAGAGCACTGAAGCTTTCTTT.

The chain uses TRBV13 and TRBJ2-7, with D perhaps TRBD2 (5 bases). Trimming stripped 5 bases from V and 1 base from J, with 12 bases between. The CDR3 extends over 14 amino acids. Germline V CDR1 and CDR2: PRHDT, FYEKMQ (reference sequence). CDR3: CASSTRLDSYEQYF. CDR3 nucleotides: TGTGCCAGCAGCACTAGACTGGATTCCTACGAGCAGTACTTC.

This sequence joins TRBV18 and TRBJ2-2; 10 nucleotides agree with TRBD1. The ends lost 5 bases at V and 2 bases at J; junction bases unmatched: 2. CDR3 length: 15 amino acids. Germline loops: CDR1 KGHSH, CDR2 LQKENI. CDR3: CASSRDRGNTGELFF. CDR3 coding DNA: TGTGCCAGCTCAAGGGACAGGGGAAACACCGGGGAGCTGTTTTTT. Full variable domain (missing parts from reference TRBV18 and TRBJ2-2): NAGVMQNPRHLVRRRGQEARLRCSPMKGHSHVYWYRQLPEEGLKFMVYLQKENIIDESGMPKERFSAEFPKEGPSILRIQQVVRGDSAAYFCASSRDRGNTGELFFGEGSRLTVL.

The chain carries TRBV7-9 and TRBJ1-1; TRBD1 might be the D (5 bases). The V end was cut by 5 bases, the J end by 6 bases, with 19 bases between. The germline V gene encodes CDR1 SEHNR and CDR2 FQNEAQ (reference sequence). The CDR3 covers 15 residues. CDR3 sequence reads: CASSAPGGETSEAFF. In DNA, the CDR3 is TGTGCCAGCAGCGCCCCCGGGGGGGAGACGTCTGAAGCTTTCTTT.